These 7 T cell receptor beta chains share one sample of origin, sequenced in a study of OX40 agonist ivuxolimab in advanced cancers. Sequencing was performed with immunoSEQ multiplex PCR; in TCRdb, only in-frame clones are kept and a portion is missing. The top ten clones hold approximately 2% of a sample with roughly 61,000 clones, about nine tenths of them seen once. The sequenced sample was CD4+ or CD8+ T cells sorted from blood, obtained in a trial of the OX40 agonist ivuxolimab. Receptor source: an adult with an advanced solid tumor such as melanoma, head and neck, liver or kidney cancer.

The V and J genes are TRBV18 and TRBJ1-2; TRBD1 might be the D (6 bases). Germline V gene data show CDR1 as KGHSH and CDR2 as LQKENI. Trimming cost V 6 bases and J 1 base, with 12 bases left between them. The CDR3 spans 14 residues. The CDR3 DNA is TGTGCCAGCTCCCCAGGGGCAGATAACTATGGCTACACCTTC. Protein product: CASSPGADNYGYTF.

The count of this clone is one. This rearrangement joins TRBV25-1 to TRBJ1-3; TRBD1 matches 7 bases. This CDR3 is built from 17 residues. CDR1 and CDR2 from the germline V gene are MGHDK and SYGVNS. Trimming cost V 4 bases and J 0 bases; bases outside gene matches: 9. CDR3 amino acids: CASSAPPGQRSGNTIYF. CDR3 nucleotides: TGTGCCAGCAGTGCTCCTCCGGGACAGCGCTCTGGAAACACCATATATTTT.

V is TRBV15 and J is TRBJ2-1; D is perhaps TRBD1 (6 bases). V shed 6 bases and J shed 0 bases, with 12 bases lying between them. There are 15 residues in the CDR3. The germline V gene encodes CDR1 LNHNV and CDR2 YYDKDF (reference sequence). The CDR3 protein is CATSTDSSSYNEQFF. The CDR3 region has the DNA TGTGCCACCAGTACGGACAGCAGCTCCTACAATGAGCAGTTCTTC.

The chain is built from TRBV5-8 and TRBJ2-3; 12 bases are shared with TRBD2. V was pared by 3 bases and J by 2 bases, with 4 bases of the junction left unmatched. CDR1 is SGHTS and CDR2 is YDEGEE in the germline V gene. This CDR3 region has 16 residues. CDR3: CASSSGLAGPTDTQYF. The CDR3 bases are TGTGCCAGCAGCTCCGGACTAGCGGGACCCACAGATACGCAGTATTTT.

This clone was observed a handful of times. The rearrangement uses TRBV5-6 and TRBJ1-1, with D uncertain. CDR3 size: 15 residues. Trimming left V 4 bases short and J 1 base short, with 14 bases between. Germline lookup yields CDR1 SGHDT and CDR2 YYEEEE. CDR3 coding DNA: TGTGCCAGCAGCCGACGGACGGAGCGGAACACTGAAGCTTTCTTT. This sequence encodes CASSRRTERNTEAFF.

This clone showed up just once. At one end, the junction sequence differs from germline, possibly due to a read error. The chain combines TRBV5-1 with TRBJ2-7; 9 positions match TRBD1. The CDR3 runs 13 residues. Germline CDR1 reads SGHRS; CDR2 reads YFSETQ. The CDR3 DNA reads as TGTGCCAGCAGCCCGGGACAGGGTCGCGAGCAGTACTTC. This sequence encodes CASSPGQGREQYF.

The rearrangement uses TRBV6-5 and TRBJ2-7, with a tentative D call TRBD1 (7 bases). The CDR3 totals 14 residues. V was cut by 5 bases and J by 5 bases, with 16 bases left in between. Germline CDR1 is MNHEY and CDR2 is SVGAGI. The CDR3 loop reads CASSPQGRRDEQYF. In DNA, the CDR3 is TGTGCCAGCAGTCCACAGGGGCGGAGGGACGAGCAGTACTTC.